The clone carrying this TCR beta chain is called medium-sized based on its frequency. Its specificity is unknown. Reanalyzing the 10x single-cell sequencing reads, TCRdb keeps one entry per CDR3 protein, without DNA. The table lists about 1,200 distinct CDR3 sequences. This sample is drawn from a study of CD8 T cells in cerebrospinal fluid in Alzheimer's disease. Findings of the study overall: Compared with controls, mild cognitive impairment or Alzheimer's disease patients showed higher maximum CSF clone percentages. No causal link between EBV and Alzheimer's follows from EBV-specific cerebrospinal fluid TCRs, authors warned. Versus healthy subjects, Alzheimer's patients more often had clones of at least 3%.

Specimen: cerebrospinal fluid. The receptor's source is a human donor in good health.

CDR3 in amino acids: CASKRPDLSDPEQYF. This chain links TRBV6-2 or TRBV6-3 with TRBJ2-7; no DNA is available, so the TRBD2 call from TCRdb remains unchecked. This CDR3 comprises 15 residues. Germline assignment: CDR1 MNHEY and CDR2 SVGEGT.